The subject of this entry is one T cell receptor (beta chain). TCRdb fed the RT-PCR reads into MiXCR, producing one record per CDR3 protein. The repertoire holds about 96,000 distinct CDR3 sequences, with around 48% as singletons. The V and J ends lost 4 bases and 4 bases, in that order; junction bases with no gene match: 7. The CDR3 has 15 amino acids. This record comes from a study of patients and donors after allogeneic stem cell transplantation. This chain joins TRBV12-3 or TRBV12-4 and TRBJ1-5; 7 bases align to TRBD1. The specimen sequenced was blood, either unsorted or a sorted T cell fraction (not recorded which). This sequence was found in a human donor who was either an allogeneic HSCT recipient or a stem cell or donor lymphocyte infusion donor (not recorded which). It is not recorded whose cells these are; they may come from a transplant donor. This chain's CDR3 is CASSSHRGLNQPQHF. The CDR3 region has the DNA TGTGCCAGCAGTTCCCACAGGGGCCTAAATCAGCCCCAGCATTTT.